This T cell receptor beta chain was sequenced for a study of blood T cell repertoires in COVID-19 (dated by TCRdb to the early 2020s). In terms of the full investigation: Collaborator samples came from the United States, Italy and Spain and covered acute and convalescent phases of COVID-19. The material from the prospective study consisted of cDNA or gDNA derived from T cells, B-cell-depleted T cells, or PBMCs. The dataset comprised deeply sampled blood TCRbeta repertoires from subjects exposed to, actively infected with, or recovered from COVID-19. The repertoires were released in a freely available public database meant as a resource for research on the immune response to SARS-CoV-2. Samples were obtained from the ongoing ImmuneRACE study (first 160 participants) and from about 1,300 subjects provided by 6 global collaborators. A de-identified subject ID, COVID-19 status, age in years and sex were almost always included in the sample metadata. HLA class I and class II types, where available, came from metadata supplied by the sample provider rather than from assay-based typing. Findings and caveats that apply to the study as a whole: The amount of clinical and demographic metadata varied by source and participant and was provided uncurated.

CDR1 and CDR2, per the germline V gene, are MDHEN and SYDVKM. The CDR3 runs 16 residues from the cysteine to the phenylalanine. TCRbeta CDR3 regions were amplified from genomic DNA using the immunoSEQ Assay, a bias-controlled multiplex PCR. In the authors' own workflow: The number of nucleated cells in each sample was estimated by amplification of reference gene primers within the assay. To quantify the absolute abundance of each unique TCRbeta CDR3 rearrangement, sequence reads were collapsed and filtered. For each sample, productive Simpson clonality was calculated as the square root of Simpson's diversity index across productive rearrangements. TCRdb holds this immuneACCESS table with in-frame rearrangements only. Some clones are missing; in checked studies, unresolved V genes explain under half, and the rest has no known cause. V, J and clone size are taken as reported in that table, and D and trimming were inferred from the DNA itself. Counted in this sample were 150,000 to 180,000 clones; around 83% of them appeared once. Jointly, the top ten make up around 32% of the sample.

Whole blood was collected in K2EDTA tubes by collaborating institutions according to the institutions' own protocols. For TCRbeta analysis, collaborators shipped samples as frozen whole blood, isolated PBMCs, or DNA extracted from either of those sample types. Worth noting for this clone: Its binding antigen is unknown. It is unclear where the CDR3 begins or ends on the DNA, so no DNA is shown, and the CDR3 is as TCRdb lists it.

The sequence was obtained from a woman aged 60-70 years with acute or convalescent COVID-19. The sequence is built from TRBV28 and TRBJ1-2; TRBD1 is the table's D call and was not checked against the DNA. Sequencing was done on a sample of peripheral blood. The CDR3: CASSSSSSGHPGGYTF.